The present entry profiles one T cell receptor (beta chain) with its context. What it binds is unknown. CD45RO negativity and positive selection for CCR7 defined naive CD8 cells, a population that excluded terminally differentiated effector memory CD45RA+ cells. HIV-negative, healthy adults without recent acute infections or vaccinations were the donors. This record belongs to a study of shared clonotypes between healthy human individuals. In the study overall: The donor pool was made up of two women and a few men aged 18 to 49. General study results and limits: Despite large depth, rarefaction showed incomplete sorted-subset sequencing.

Generated by immunoSEQ multiplex PCR, the TCRdb table keeps only in-frame clones and is missing some. The sample includes some 2,100,000 clones, about 92% seen only once; the top ten take under 2%. The material sequenced was naive CD8+ T cells from PBMCs. This TCR came from a man aged 18-30 years in good health. Some clones in this sample may be carry-over from other donors' samples.

CDR3 sequence (DNA): TGTGCCAGCAGTGGTGGGACAGGACCACTCTTAACGACCGGGGAGCTGTTTTTT. It encodes CASSGGTGPLLTTGELFF. The J gene is TRBJ2-2, the V gene TRBV6-1, with 8 bases matching TRBD1. The V gene's germline CDR1 is MNHNS and CDR2 SASEGT. The CDR3 length is 18 residues. V trimming: 4 bases; J trimming: 5 bases; junction bases outside the gene matches: 15.